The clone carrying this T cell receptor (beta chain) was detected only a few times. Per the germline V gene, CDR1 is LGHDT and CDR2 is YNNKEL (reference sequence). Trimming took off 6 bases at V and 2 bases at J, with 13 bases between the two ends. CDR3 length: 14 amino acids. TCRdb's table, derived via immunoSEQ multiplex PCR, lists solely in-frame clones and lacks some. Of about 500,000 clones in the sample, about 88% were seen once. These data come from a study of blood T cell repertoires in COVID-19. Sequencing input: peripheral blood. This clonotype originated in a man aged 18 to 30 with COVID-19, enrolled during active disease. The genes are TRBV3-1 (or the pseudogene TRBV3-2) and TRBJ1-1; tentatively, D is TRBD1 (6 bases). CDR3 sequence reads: CASSSATGNTEAFF. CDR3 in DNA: TGTGCCAGCAGTTCGGCGACAGGAAACACTGAAGCTTTCTTT.